The 27 T cell receptor beta chains below were found in one sample sequenced in a study of T cells in Graves' hyperthyroidism and ophthalmopathy. Regions amplified from RNA transcripts were the TCR beta CDR3 regions. The primer set for the first-round RT-PCR of the TCR CDR3 was HTBI. TCRdb re-analysed the multiplex PCR reads in MiXCR, keeping a single row per CDR3 protein. The data contain some 620,000 distinct CDR3 sequences, roughly 16% of them singletons. The sample consisted of blood. The receptors here all came from a woman between 25 and 40 years old with Graves' hyperthyroidism.

This chain connects TRBV27 to TRBJ2-7; 8 bases align to TRBD1. V dropped 2 bases and J dropped 1; count of bases not matched to a gene: 7. Per germline, CDR1 MNHEY and CDR2 SMNVEV (reference sequence). CDR3 length: 16 residues. The CDR3 DNA reads TGTGCCAGCAGTTTAGCTGGCAGGGGGCTTTCCTACGAGCAGTACTTC. As protein: CASSLAGRGLSYEQYF.

V is TRBV7-9 and J is TRBJ2-1; a weak D match, TRBD2 (6 bases). Germline lookup yields CDR1 SEHNR and CDR2 FQNEAQ (reference sequence). The V end was cut by 10 bases, the J end by 2 bases, with 15 bases between. The CDR3 length is 14 residues. The CDR3 DNA sequence: TGTGCCACTGGGACTGGCGGGCCCTACAATGAGCAGTTCTTC. Protein: CATGTGGPYNEQFF. The complete variable domain, with remaining parts taken from reference TRBV7-9 and TRBJ2-1, reads DTGVSQNPRHKITKRGQNVTFRCDPISEHNRLYWYRQTLGQGPEFLTYFQNEAQLEKSRLLSDRFSAERPKGSFSTLEIQRTEQGDSAMYLCATGTGGPYNEQFFGPGTRLTVL.

V and J are TRBV14 and TRBJ2-7, with D uncertain. CDR1 is SGHDN and CDR2 is FVKESK in the germline V gene. The CDR3 runs to 13 residues. Trimming stripped 0 bases from V and 4 bases from J, with 7 bases between. In DNA form, the CDR3 reads TGTGCCAGCAGCCAAGAAAAGTGGTACGAGCAGTACTTC. Translation: CASSQEKWYEQYF.

This clonotype was detected a few times. The gene calls are TRBV30 and TRBJ2-3; D is perhaps TRBD2 (7 bases). The V end was cut by 5 bases, the J end by 0 bases, with 21 bases between. The germline V gene has CDR1 GTSNPN and CDR2 SVGIG (reference sequence). The CDR3 sequence is 17 residues long. CDR3 nucleotides: TGTGCCTGGGGAGGGGGTGGAGCGGGACATAGCACAGATACGCAGTATTTT. Amino acid sequence: CAWGGGGAGHSTDTQYF.

Concerning this clonotype itself: The junction departs from germline at one end; a sequencing error may be responsible. This chain joins TRBV5-4 and TRBJ2-3; TRBD2 aligns across 13 bases. Germline V gene lookup returns CDR1 SGHNT and CDR2 YYREEE (reference sequence). The CDR3 contains 16 residues. The CDR3 bases are TGTGCCAGCAGCTTTCGGACTAGCGGGGGCACAGCTACGCAGTATTTT. Encoded protein: CASSFRTSGGTATQYF.

This clonotype was observed a handful of times. This chain links TRBV6-1 with TRBJ1-2; D perhaps matches TRBD1 (6 bases). There are 15 residues in the CDR3. Germline V gives CDR1 MNHNS, CDR2 SASEGT. The V end lost 1 base, the J end lost 4 bases, and 13 bases lay between the germline ends. In DNA, the CDR3 is TGTGCCAGCAGTGAAGGGGGAGGGGGTCCCTATGGCTACACCTTC. It encodes CASSEGGGGPYGYTF.

The chain recombines TRBV5-1 with TRBJ2-1; D is unclear. The V end was cut by 2 bases, the J end by 8 bases, with 14 bases between. Germline CDR1 SGHRS, CDR2 YFSETQ. The CDR3 consists of 14 residues. CDR3 loop: CASSFTPPSYEQFF. In DNA, the CDR3 is TGCGCCAGCAGCTTCACCCCCCCCTCCTATGAGCAGTTCTTC.

In this sample, this clonotype turned up many times. The V call is TRBV12-3 or TRBV12-4, the J call TRBJ2-3, with 11 bases aligning to TRBD2. J lost 0 bases, V lost 4 bases, and 6 bases had no gene match. The CDR3 totals 17 residues. The CDR3 DNA sequence: TGTGCCAGCAGTTACCGCACTAGCGGGAGAAGCACAGATACGCAGTATTTT. Translating it yields CASSYRTSGRSTDTQYF.

The rearrangement joins TRBV5-1 to TRBJ1-2; TRBD1 is a possible D gene (5 bases). This CDR3 region has 14 residues. Per germline, CDR1 SGHRS and CDR2 YFSETQ. V lost 4 bases, J lost 8 bases, and 18 bases lay in between. As DNA, the CDR3 is TGCGCCAGCAGCCAAGCTCAGGGAGAGGGGGGCTACACCTTC. Translating gives CASSQAQGEGGYTF.

The chain carries TRBV28 and TRBJ2-6; TRBD2 is a possible D gene (5 bases). The CDR3 extends over 20 amino acids. Germline CDR1 MDHEN, CDR2 SYDVKM. The ends were cut back, 3 bases at V and 1 base at J, with 22 bases in the middle. DNA for the CDR3: TGTGCCAGCAGTTTCACTCCCGGACGGAAGGGAGCTTCTGGGGCCAACGTCCTGACTTTC. Protein: CASSFTPGRKGASGANVLTF.

CDR3 residues: CSARPTAGGLGETQYF. In DNA, the CDR3 is TGCAGTGCTAGACCCACAGCGGGAGGGCTGGGGGAGACCCAGTACTTC. The chain combines TRBV20-1 with TRBJ2-5, with TRBD2 matching over 10 bases. This CDR3 region has 16 residues. The V gene's germline CDR1 is DFQATT and CDR2 SNEGSKA (reference sequence). The V segment lost 2 bases and the J segment 5 bases; nucleotides outside the gene matches: 11.

DNA for the CDR3: TGTGCCAGCAAGGGAGGGAGGTACGCCAAAAACATTCAGTACTTC. Its translation: CASKGGRYAKNIQYF. The chain carries TRBV6-2 or TRBV6-3 and TRBJ2-4, with 7 bases lining up with TRBD2. Trimming took 7 bases from V and 1 from J; bases not matched to a gene: 7. The CDR3 covers 15 residues. The germline V gene encodes CDR1 MNHEY and CDR2 SVGEGT.

The J gene is TRBJ1-1, the V gene TRBV5-1, with 7 bases aligning to TRBD1. J was trimmed by 0 bases and V by 6 bases; bases with no gene match: 14. Germline CDR1 SGHRS, CDR2 YFSETQ. The CDR3 is made up of 17 amino acids. The CDR3 DNA reads TGCGCCAGCAAGCTACGCCTTGGAGGGGGCATGAACACTGAAGCTTTCTTT. This translates into CASKLRLGGGMNTEAFF.

The rearrangement uses TRBV3-1 and TRBJ2-5; a weak D match, TRBD1 (5 bases). Germline V gene sequence: CDR1 LGHDT, CDR2 YNNKEL (reference sequence). The CDR3 spans 15 residues. V lost 0 bases and J lost 2, with 10 bases in between. The CDR3 region has the DNA TGTGCCAGCAGCCAAGATCCAGACAGACAAGAGACCCAGTACTTC. This sequence encodes CASSQDPDRQETQYF.

Remarks on this clonotype: This sequence may be a read error, since a much larger clone differs from it by one base. The CDR3 end shows no conserved phenylalanine or tryptophan, and so a read error is likely. The chain recombines TRBV11-3 with TRBJ2-1; 7 bases align to TRBD2. Germline CDR1 SGHNT, CDR2 YENEEA. The CDR3 spans 18 residues. J lost 4 bases, V lost 1 base, and 13 bases had no gene match. The DNA of the CDR3 is TGTGCCAGCAGCTTAGGAGGGATTTCTAGCGGCTATTACAATGAGCAGTTCCTC. It encodes CASSLGGISSGYYNEQFL.

There are many counts of this clonotype. The chain employs TRBV28 and TRBJ1-1; no firm D call. Germline CDR1 MDHEN, CDR2 SYDVKM. This CDR3 region has 13 residues. Between the trimmed V and J ends, which lost 7 bases and 0 bases, there was a span of 9 bases. The CDR3 DNA sequence: TGTGCCAGCAAGTCGCCGATGAACACTGAAGCTTTCTTT. Its translation: CASKSPMNTEAFF.

This clonotype was detected ten times or more. This sequence joins TRBV15 and TRBJ2-3; D not certain. The CDR3 consists of 15 residues. V lost 0 bases to trimming and J lost 0 bases, with 7 bases between them. Per the germline V gene, CDR1 is LNHNV and CDR2 is YYDKDF (reference sequence). This CDR3 is CATSREEASTDTQYF. The CDR3 region has the DNA TGTGCCACCAGCAGAGAGGAAGCTAGCACAGATACGCAGTATTTT.

This clonotype was counted a few times. The chain is built from TRBV27 and TRBJ2-1; the D is unclear. The V end lost 4 bases, the J end lost 14 bases, and 15 bases lay between the germline ends. The germline gives CDR1 MNHEY, CDR2 SMNVEV (reference sequence). This CDR3 spans 12 amino acids. CDR3 amino acids: CASSSPPLEKFF. The DNA for the CDR3 is TGTGCCAGCAGTTCCCCGCCTTTAGAAAAGTTCTTC.

This clonotype occurred many times. This sequence joins TRBV3-1 and TRBJ2-7; the D gene could be TRBD1 or TRBD2 (5 bases each). V was clipped by 0 bases and J by 4 bases, with 7 bases between them. The V gene's germline CDR1 is LGHDT and CDR2 YNNKEL (reference sequence). This CDR3 has 13 amino acids. CDR3 sequence reads: CASSQDWGYEQYF. CDR3 sequence (DNA): TGTGCCAGCAGCCAAGATTGGGGGTACGAGCAGTACTTC.

This rearrangement joins TRBV5-1 to TRBJ2-5; D gene unclear. The CDR3 consists of 14 residues. The ends were cut back, 0 bases at V and 0 bases at J, with 6 bases in the middle. The germline CDR1 and CDR2 sequences are SGHRS and YFSETQ. The CDR3 sequence: CASSLGTHQETQYF. Here the CDR3 DNA reads TGCGCCAGCAGCTTGGGAACACACCAAGAGACCCAGTACTTC.

The rearrangement joins TRBV3-1 to TRBJ1-2; 7 bases are shared with TRBD1. Looked up from germline, CDR1 is LGHDT and CDR2 is YNNKEL (reference sequence). Trimming cost V 2 bases and J 7 bases; bases outside gene matches: 10. The CDR3 loop spans 15 amino acids. The CDR3 loop is CASSQPVAGGFGYTF. Written as DNA, the CDR3 is TGTGCCAGCAGCCAACCGGTGGCAGGGGGATTTGGCTACACCTTC.

As to this clonotype: A far larger clone is one nucleotide away, so this likely arose from a read error. The V and J genes are TRBV27 and TRBJ2-1; D may be TRBD1 or TRBD2 (5 bases each). The CDR3 is 14 residues long. Per the germline V gene, CDR1 is MNHEY and CDR2 is SMNVEV (reference sequence). CDR3 loop: CASSPGTAYSEQFF. The CDR3 coding sequence is TGTGCCAGCTCCCCAGGGACGGCTTACAGTGAGCAGTTCTTC.

Ten or more counts support this clonotype. The chain is built from TRBV20-1 and TRBJ2-5; 13 nucleotides align to TRBD2. The CDR3 consists of 14 residues. J lost 4 bases, V lost 6 bases, and 5 bases had no gene match. Germline CDR1 DFQATT, CDR2 SNEGSKA (reference sequence). The CDR3 loop reads CSAVLAGGTETQYF. CDR3 nucleotide sequence: TGCAGTGCAGTACTAGCGGGAGGGACAGAGACCCAGTACTTC.

Comment on this clonotype: Possible read error: a much larger clone is one base away. Here the CDR3 omits its conserved ending phenylalanine or tryptophan, so a read error is the likely source. This chain uses TRBV9 with TRBJ2-7; D possibly matches TRBD1 or TRBD2 (5 bases each). Trimming took off 4 bases at V and 6 bases at J, with 17 bases between the two ends. CDR3 size: 14 residues. Germline V gene lookup returns CDR1 SGDLS and CDR2 YYNGEE. The CDR3 DNA reads as TGTGCCAGCAGCCCCGGGACGGCGATGGGCGAGCAGTACTCC. It encodes CASSPGTAMGEQYS.

This clonotype was picked up a small number of times. V usage is TRBV5-1 and J usage is TRBJ1-4, with D unresolved. There are 18 residues in the CDR3. The germline V gene encodes CDR1 SGHRS and CDR2 YFSETQ. V was clipped by 5 bases and J by 0 bases, with 20 bases between them. The CDR3, as DNA: TGCGCCAGCAGTAAAAATGTGGGTAGCACCTCAACTAATGAAAAACTGTTTTTT. This encodes CASSKNVGSTSTNEKLFF.

This clonotype was detected many times. The chain combines TRBV6-1 with TRBJ1-1; no definite D call. V was cut by 10 bases and J by 1 base, with 16 bases left in between. CDR3 length: 14 residues. The germline gives CDR1 MNHNS, CDR2 SASEGT. The CDR3 reads CATGTRLANTEAFF. The CDR3 DNA reads TGTGCCACTGGAACACGGCTGGCGAACACTGAAGCTTTCTTT.

This clonotype was counted a few times. J is TRBJ2-5 and V is TRBV12-3 or TRBV12-4, with TRBD2 matching 11 bases. The V gene end was trimmed by 6 bases and the J gene end by 3 bases; junction bases not matched to a gene: 6. This CDR3 is built from 15 residues. The CDR3 is CASRGQGLAEETQYF. CDR3 coding DNA: TGTGCCAGCAGAGGGCAGGGACTAGCGGAAGAGACCCAGTACTTC.